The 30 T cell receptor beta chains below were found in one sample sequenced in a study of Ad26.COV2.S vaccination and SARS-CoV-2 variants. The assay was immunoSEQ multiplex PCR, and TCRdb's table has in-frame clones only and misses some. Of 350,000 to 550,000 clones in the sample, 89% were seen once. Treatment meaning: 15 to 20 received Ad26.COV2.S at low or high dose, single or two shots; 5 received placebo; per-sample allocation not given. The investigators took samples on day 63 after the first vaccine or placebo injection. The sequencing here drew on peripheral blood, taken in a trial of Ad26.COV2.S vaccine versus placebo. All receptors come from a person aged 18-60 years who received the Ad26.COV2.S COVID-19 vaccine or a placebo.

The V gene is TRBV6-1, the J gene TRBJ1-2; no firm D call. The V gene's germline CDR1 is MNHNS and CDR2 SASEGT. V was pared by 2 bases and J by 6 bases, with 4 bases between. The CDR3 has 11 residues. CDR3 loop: CASSELDGYTF. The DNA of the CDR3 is TGTGCCAGCAGTGAATTGGATGGCTACACCTTC.

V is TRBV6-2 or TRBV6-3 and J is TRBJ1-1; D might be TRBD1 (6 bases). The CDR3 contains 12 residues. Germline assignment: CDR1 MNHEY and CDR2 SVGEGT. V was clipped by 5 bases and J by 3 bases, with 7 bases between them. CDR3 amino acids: CASSRTDTEAFF. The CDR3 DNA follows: TGTGCCAGCAGTCGGACAGACACTGAAGCTTTCTTT.

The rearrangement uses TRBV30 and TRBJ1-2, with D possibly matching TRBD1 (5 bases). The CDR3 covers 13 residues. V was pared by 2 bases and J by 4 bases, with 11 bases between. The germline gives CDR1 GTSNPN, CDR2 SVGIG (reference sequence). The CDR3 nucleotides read TGTGCCTGGAGTATCAGGGTCTTCTATGGCTACACCTTC. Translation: CAWSIRVFYGYTF.

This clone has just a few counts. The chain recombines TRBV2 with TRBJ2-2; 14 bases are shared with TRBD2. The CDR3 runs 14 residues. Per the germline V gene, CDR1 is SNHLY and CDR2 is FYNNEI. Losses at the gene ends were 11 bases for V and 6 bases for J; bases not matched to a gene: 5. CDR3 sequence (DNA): TGTGCCGGGACTAGCGGGAGACCAGCCGGGGAGCTGTTTTTT. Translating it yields CAGTSGRPAGELFF.

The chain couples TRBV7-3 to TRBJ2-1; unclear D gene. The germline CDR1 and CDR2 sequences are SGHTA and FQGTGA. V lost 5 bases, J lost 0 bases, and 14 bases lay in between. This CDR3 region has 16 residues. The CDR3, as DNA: TGTGCCAGCAGCCAATGGTCGGCAGCCTCCTACAATGAGCAGTTCTTC. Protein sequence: CASSQWSAASYNEQFF.

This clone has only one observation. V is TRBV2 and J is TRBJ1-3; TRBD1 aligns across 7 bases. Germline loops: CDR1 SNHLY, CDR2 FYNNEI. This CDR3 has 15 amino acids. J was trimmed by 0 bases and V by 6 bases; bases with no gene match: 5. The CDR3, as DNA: TGTGCCAGCAGGGACTCAGGGGGCTCTGGAAACACCATATATTTT. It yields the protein CASRDSGGSGNTIYF.

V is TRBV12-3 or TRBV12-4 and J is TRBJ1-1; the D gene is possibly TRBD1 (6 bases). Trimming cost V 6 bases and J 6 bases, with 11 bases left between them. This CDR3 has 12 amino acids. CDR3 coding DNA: TGTGCCAGCAGGCAGGGGTGGGCTGAAGCTTTCTTT. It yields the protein CASRQGWAEAFF.

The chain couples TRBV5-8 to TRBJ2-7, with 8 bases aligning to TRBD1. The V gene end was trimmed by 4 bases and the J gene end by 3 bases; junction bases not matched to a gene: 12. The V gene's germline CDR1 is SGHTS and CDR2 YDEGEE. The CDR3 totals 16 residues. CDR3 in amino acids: CASSESKPDRGYEQYF. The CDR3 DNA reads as TGTGCCAGCAGCGAATCGAAGCCAGACAGGGGCTACGAGCAGTACTTC.

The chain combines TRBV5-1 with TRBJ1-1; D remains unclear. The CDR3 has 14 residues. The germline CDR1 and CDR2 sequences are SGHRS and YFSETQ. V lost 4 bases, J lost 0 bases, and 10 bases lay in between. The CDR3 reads CASSTQAMNTEAFF. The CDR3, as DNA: TGCGCCAGCAGCACGCAGGCAATGAACACTGAAGCTTTCTTT. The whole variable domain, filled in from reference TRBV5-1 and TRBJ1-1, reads KAGVTQTPRYLIKTRGQQVTLSCSPISGHRSVSWYQQTPGQGLQFLFEYFSETQRNKGNFPGRFSGRQFSNSRSEMNVSTLELGDSALYLCASSTQAMNTEAFFGQGTRLTVV.

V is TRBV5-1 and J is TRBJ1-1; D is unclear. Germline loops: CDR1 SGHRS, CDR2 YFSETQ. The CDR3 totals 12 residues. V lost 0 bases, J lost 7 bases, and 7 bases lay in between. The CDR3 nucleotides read TGCGCCAGCAGCTTGGTCGAAAATGAAGCTTTCTTT. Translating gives CASSLVENEAFF.

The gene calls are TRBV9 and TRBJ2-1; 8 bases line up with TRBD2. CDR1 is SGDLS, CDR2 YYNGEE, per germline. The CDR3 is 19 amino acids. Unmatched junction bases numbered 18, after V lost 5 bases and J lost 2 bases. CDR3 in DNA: TGTGCCAGCAGTAAGGCTGGGACTAGTCTTCTAGTTACCTACAATGAGCAGTTCTTC. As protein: CASSKAGTSLLVTYNEQFF.

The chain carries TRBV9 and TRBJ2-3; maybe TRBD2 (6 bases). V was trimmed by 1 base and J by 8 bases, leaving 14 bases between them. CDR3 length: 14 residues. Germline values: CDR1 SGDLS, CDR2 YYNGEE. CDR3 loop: CASSVSGSPGTQYF. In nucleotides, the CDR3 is TGTGCCAGCAGCGTAAGCGGGTCCCCCGGTACGCAGTATTTT.

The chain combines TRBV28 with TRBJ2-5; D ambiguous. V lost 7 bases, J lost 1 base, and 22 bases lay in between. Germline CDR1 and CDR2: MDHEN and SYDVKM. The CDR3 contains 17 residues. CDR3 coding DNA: TGTGCCAGCAATGGTGCAAGGCAGGCTTTCATCCAAGAGACCCAGTACTTC. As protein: CASNGARQAFIQETQYF.

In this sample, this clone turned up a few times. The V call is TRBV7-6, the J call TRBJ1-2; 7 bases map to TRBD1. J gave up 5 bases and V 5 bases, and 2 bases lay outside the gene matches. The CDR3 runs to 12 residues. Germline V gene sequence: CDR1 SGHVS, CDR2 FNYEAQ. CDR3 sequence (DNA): TGTGCCAGCAGCACGGGACAGTATGGCTACACCTTC. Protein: CASSTGQYGYTF.

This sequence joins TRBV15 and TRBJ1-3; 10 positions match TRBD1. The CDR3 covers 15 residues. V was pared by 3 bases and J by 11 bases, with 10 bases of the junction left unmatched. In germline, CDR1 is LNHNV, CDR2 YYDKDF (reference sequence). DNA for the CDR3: TGTGCCACCAGCAGGACCGGGACAGGGGCCGGGCCCATATATTTT. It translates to CATSRTGTGAGPIYF.

The CDR3 reads CASTMGLAEDEQFF. CDR3 sequence (DNA): TGTGCCAGTACCATGGGACTAGCAGAGGATGAGCAGTTCTTC. The chain combines TRBV19 with TRBJ2-1; 9 bases agree with TRBD2. With V trimmed by 7 bases and J by 8 bases, 9 bases remained unmatched. The CDR3 covers 14 residues. CDR1 is LNHDA and CDR2 is SQIVND in the germline V gene (reference sequence).

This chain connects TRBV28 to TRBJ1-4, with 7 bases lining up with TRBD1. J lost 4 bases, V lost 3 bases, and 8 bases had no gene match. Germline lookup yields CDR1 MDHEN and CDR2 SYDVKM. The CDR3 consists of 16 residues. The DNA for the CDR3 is TGTGCCAGCAGTTTTGTATGGGACAGTAGTAATGAAAAACTGTTTTTT. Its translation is CASSFVWDSSNEKLFF.

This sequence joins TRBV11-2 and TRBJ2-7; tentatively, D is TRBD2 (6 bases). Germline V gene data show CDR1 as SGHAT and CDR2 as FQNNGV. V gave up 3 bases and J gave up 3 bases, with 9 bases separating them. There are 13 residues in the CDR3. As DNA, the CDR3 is TGTGCCAGCAGCTTTCGGCGGGACTACGAGCAGTACTTC. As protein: CASSFRRDYEQYF.

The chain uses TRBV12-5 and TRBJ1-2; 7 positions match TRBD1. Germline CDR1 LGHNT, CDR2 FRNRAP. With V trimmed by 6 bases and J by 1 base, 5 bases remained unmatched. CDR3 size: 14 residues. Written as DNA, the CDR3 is TGTGCTAGTGGCCCGACAGGGTATAACTATGGCTACACCTTC. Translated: CASGPTGYNYGYTF.

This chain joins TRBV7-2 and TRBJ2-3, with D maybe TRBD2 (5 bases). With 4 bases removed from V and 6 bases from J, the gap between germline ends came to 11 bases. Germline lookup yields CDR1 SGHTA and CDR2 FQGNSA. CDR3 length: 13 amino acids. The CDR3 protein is CASSSRSGDTQYF. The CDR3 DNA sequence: TGTGCCAGCAGCTCCCGCTCGGGGGATACGCAGTATTTT.

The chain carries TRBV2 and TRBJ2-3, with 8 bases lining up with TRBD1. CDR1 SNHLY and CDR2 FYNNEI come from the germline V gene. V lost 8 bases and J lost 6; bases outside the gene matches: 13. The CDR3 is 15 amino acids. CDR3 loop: CASLVDRGGSDTQYF. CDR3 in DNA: TGTGCCAGCTTAGTCGACAGGGGAGGTTCGGATACGCAGTATTTT.

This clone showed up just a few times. The chain's CDR3 is CSVGGISYEQYF. The CDR3 region has the DNA TGCAGCGTTGGAGGGATTTCCTACGAGCAGTACTTC. V usage is TRBV29-1 and J usage is TRBJ2-7; weak D call: TRBD2 (5 bases). Between the trimmed V and J ends, which lost 4 bases and 1 base, there was a span of 8 bases. Per germline, CDR1 SQVTM and CDR2 ANQGSEA. This CDR3 is built from 12 residues.

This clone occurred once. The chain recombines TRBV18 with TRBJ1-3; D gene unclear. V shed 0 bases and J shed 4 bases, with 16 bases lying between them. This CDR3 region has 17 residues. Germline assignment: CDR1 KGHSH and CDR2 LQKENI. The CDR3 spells CASSPPGGSSYGNTIYF. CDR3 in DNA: TGTGCCAGCTCACCACCGGGCGGGAGTTCGTACGGAAACACCATATATTTT.

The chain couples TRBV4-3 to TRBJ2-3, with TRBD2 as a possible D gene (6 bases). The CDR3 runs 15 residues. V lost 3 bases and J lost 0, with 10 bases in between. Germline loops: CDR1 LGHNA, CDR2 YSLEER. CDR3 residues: CASSQRDSSTDTQYF. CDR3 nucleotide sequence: TGCGCCAGCAGCCAGCGGGACTCTAGCACAGATACGCAGTATTTT.

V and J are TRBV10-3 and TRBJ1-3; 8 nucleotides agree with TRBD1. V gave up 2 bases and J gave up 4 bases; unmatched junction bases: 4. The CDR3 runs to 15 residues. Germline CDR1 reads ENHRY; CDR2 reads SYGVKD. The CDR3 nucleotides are TGTGCCATCAGTGAGATCAGGGGGCCGGGAAACACCATATATTTT. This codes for CAISEIRGPGNTIYF.

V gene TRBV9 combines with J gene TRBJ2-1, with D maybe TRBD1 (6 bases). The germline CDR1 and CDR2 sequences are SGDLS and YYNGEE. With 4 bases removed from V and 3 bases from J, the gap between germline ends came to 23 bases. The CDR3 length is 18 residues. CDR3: CASSLSVSSRDNYNEQFF. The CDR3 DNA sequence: TGTGCCAGCAGCCTATCCGTATCTTCCCGGGACAACTACAATGAGCAGTTCTTC.

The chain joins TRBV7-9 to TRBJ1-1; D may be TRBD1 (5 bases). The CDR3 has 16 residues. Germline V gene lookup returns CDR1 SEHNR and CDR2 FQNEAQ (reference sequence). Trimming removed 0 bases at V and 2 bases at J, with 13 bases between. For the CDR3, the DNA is TGTGCCAGCAGCTTAGCGCGCTGGCAGGGCAACACTGAAGCTTTCTTT. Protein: CASSLARWQGNTEAFF.

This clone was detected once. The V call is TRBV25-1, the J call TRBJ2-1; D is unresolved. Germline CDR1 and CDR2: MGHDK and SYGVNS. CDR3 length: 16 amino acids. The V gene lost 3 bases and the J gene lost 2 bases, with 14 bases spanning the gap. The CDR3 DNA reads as TGTGCCAGCAGTGATCTAGGAGCCCACACCTACAATGAGCAGTTCTTC. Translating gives CASSDLGAHTYNEQFF.

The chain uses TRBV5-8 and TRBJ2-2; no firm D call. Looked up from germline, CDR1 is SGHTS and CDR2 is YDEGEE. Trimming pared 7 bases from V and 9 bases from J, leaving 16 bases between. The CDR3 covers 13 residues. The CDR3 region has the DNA TGTGCCAGCTTTTTCCTGGGTAGGCGGGAGCTGTTTTTT. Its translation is CASFFLGRRELFF.

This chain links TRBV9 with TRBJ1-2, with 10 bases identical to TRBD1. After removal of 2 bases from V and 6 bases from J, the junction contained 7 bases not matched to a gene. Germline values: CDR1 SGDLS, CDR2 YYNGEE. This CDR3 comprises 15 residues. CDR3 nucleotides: TGTGCCAGCAGCGTTGGGACAGGGGATCTACATGGCTACACCTTC. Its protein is CASSVGTGDLHGYTF.